The source of this TCR beta chain is a study of chronic HIV infection and antiretroviral therapy. The germline CDR1 and CDR2 sequences are MNHEY and SMNVEV (reference sequence). Trimming took 2 bases from V and 1 from J; bases not matched to a gene: 3. The CDR3 spans 16 residues. A single record per CDR3 protein comes from TCRdb applying MiXCR to the 5' RACE reads. In the table there are 39,000 or so distinct CDR3 sequences, about 8.9% of which are singletons. Sequences were obtained from peripheral blood. This receptor was identified in an adult who had HIV and had not received antiretroviral therapy, or was an uninfected healthy control (not recorded which). The genes are TRBV27 and TRBJ2-3; 10 bases agree with TRBD2. The CDR3 sequence: CASSLMGTSGTDTQYF. DNA of the CDR3: TGTGCCAGCAGTTTAATGGGGACTAGCGGCACAGATACGCAGTATTTT.